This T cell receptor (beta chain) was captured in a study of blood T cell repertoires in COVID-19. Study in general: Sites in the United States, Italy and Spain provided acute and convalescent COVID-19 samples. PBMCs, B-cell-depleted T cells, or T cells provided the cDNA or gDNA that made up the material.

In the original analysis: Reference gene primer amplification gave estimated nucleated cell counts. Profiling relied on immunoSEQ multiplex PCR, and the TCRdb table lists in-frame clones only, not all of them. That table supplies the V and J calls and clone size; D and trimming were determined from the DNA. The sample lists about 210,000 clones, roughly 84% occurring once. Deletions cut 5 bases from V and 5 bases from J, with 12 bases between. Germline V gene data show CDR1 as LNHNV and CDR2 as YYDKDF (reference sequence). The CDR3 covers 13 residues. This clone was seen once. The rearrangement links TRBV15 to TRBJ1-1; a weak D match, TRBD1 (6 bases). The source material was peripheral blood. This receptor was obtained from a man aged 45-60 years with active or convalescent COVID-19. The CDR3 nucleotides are TGTGCCACCAGCCTACAGGGAGGGACTGAAGCTTTCTTT. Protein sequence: CATSLQGGTEAFF. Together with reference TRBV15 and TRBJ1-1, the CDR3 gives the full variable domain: DAMVIQNPRYQVTQFGKPVTLSCSQTLNHNVMYWYQQKSSQAPKLLFHYYDKDFNNEADTPDNFQSRRPNTSFCFLDIRSPGLGDTAMYLCATSLQGGTEAFFGQGTRLTVV.